The 18 T cell receptor beta chains below were found in one sample sequenced in a study of shared clonotypes between healthy human individuals. Cells designated naive CD8 were CD45RO-negative and were positively selected for CCR7, with terminally differentiated effector memory CD45RA+ cells excluded. Sequencing was performed with immunoSEQ multiplex PCR; in TCRdb, only in-frame clones are kept and a portion is missing. The table shows around 2.1 million clones, with approximately 94% occurring only once. The sample taken for sequencing was naive CD8+ T cells from PBMCs. Receptors originate from a man aged 18 to 29 in good health. Some clones in this sample may be carry-over from other donors' samples.

This rearrangement joins TRBV19 to TRBJ2-7, with TRBD1 matching over 9 bases. In germline, CDR1 is LNHDA, CDR2 SQIVND (reference sequence). This CDR3 is 13 amino acids long. The ends lost 10 bases at V and 1 base at J; junction bases unmatched: 5. The CDR3 DNA sequence: TGTGCCACCGGGACAGGGCCTTCCTACGAGCAGTACTTC. It codes for CATGTGPSYEQYF.

This clone was seen just once. The rearrangement uses TRBV15 and TRBJ1-1, with D maybe TRBD1 (5 bases). CDR3 size: 15 residues. Trimming shortened V by 1 base and J by 5 bases, and 14 bases separated the two germline ends. CDR1 and CDR2 from the germline V gene are LNHNV and YYDKDF (reference sequence). The CDR3: CATSRAREGWTEAFF. The CDR3 nucleotides read TGTGCCACCAGCAGAGCCCGGGAGGGGTGGACTGAAGCTTTCTTT.

The DNA for the CDR3 is TGTGCCAGCAGCCAAAATGGTGTTGCGGAGCCCCAGCATTTT. Translating gives CASSQNGVAEPQHF. The chain is built from TRBV7-8 and TRBJ1-5, with D hard to call. The CDR3 is 14 residues long. CDR1 and CDR2 (germline): SGHVS, FQNEAQ. The V gene lost 5 bases and the J gene lost 8 bases, with 16 bases spanning the gap.

The V call is TRBV6-1, the J call TRBJ2-7, with 8 bases that match TRBD2. Germline V gene data show CDR1 as MNHNS and CDR2 as SASEGT. CDR3 length equals 15 residues. With V trimmed by 4 bases and J by 1 base, 6 bases remained unmatched. CDR3 sequence (DNA): TGTGCCAGCAGTGGGGGACTAGGGGAGTCCTACGAGCAGTACTTC. Protein: CASSGGLGESYEQYF.

This clone occurred once. In DNA, the CDR3 is TGTGCCATCAGTGAGTCATCGTCCGGGCTAGCGGGCACCTACGAGCAGTACTTC. It encodes CAISESSSGLAGTYEQYF. V gene TRBV10-3 combines with J gene TRBJ2-7; 8 positions agree with TRBD2. Trimming took 0 bases from V and 2 from J; bases not matched to a gene: 12. In germline, CDR1 is ENHRY, CDR2 SYGVKD. CDR3 length: 18 residues.

The chain uses TRBV10-2 and TRBJ2-1; 9 bases match TRBD1. The CDR3 is made up of 14 amino acids. CDR1 is WSHSY, CDR2 SAAADI, per germline. V gave up 2 bases and J gave up 10 bases; unmatched junction bases: 6. This CDR3 is CASSETGGYGEQFF. The CDR3 DNA sequence: TGCGCCAGCAGTGAGACAGGGGGCTATGGAGAGCAGTTCTTC.

The chain joins TRBV6-1 to TRBJ2-3; TRBD1 aligns across 8 bases. The V segment lost 0 bases and the J segment 3 bases; nucleotides outside the gene matches: 11. The CDR3 spans 18 residues. Germline V CDR1 and CDR2: MNHNS, SASEGT. The CDR3 nucleotides read TGTGCCAGCAGTGAAGCTGTGTCCAGGGGGCGCGGGACAGATACGCAGTATTTT. It yields the protein CASSEAVSRGRGTDTQYF.

Written as DNA, the CDR3 is TGTGCCAGCAGTTCATCCGGGACAGTGTCCTACGAGCAGTACTTC. Translated: CASSSSGTVSYEQYF. V and J are TRBV27 and TRBJ2-7, with 7 bases identical to TRBD1. CDR1 MNHEY and CDR2 SMNVEV come from the germline V gene (reference sequence). The CDR3 covers 15 residues. V dropped 4 bases and J dropped 1; count of bases not matched to a gene: 7.

Only one count was recorded for this clone. The chain links TRBV28 to TRBJ1-5; 7 bases fit TRBD1. The CDR3 is 14 residues long. CDR1 is MDHEN and CDR2 is SYDVKM in the germline V gene. The J segment lost 7 bases and the V segment lost 6 bases, leaving 9 bases of the junction unmatched. CDR3 sequence (DNA): TGTGCCAGCAGATCTCGGACAGGTGGACAGCCCCAGCATTTT. It translates to CASRSRTGGQPQHF.

The CDR3: CASLSGFEQFF. The CDR3 region has the DNA TGTGCCAGCCTATCAGGGTTTGAGCAGTTCTTC. This chain connects TRBV5-6 to TRBJ2-1; weak D call: TRBD1 (5 bases). Germline V gives CDR1 SGHDT, CDR2 YYEEEE. The CDR3 sequence is 11 residues long. Trimming stripped 7 bases from V and 9 bases from J, with 11 bases between.

The chain joins TRBV11-2 to TRBJ2-1; D call uncertain. V was shortened by 1 base and J by 2 bases, with 6 bases between the two germline ends. CDR3 length equals 14 residues. Per germline, CDR1 SGHAT and CDR2 FQNNGV. The CDR3 spells CASSLGRTYNEQFF. CDR3 in DNA: TGTGCCAGCAGCTTAGGTCGCACCTACAATGAGCAGTTCTTC.

This clone was seen only a few times. Other DNA sequences in this sample translate to the same CDR3. The V gene is TRBV14, the J gene TRBJ2-1; 7 nucleotides match TRBD2. Germline CDR1 reads SGHDN; CDR2 reads FVKESK. The J segment lost 4 bases and the V segment lost 3 bases, leaving 6 bases of the junction unmatched. The CDR3 runs to 15 residues. CDR3 sequence (DNA): TGTGCCAGCAGCCAGGGGCTAGCGGCTTACAATGAGCAGTTCTTC. It yields the protein CASSQGLAAYNEQFF.

As regards this clone: Other nucleotide sequences from this sample produce the same CDR3. The chain uses TRBV9 and TRBJ2-1, with 9 bases fitting TRBD2. Germline V gives CDR1 SGDLS, CDR2 YYNGEE. Trimming removed 3 bases from V and 6 bases from J; junction bases left unmatched: 7. The CDR3 is 15 amino acids. The CDR3 reads CASSAGLAGLNEQFF. CDR3 in DNA: TGTGCCAGCAGCGCAGGGCTAGCGGGACTCAATGAGCAGTTCTTC.

The chain employs TRBV28 and TRBJ1-2; D is unclear. CDR1 is MDHEN and CDR2 is SYDVKM in the germline V gene. The germline V and J ends were trimmed by 1 base and 7 bases, with 10 bases remaining between them. This CDR3 is 13 amino acids long. In DNA, the CDR3 is TGTGCCAGCAGTTTATTACGTGGGTTTGGCTACACCTTC. Residues: CASSLLRGFGYTF.

This chain connects TRBV2 to TRBJ2-7, with a weak D call TRBD2 (6 bases). Trimming took 8 bases from V and 4 from J, leaving 12 bases between them. The CDR3 has 12 amino acids. The germline V gene encodes CDR1 SNHLY and CDR2 FYNNEI. The CDR3 sequence: CASQHREYEQYF. The CDR3 bases are TGTGCCAGCCAACACCGGGAGTACGAGCAGTACTTC.

The chain is built from TRBV7-3 and TRBJ2-5; D call uncertain. CDR3 length equals 13 residues. V shed 2 bases and J shed 2 bases, with 6 bases lying between them. Germline V CDR1 and CDR2: SGHTA, FQGTGA. CDR3 DNA sequence: TGTGCCAGCAGCTTAGAACAGCAAGAGACCCAGTACTTC. Protein sequence: CASSLEQQETQYF.

CDR3 DNA: TGTGCCAGCAGCTTAGGCTCCAAGACGTCCTACAATGAGCAGTTCTTC. It codes for CASSLGSKTSYNEQFF. The rearrangement joins TRBV7-8 to TRBJ2-1, with unresolved D. Germline V gives CDR1 SGHVS, CDR2 FQNEAQ. This CDR3 is built from 16 residues. The V and J ends lost 1 base and 1 base respectively, with 11 bases between them.

The V call is TRBV2, the J call TRBJ2-2, with TRBD1 matching 7 bases. V lost 1 base to trimming and J lost 3 bases; unmatched junction nucleotides: 2. The CDR3 sequence is 15 residues long. Germline CDR1 and CDR2: SNHLY and FYNNEI. This chain's CDR3 is CASSEGDSHTGELFF. DNA of the CDR3: TGTGCCAGCAGTGAAGGGGACAGTCACACCGGGGAGCTGTTTTTT. The full variable domain, completed using reference TRBV2 and TRBJ2-2, is EPEVTQTPSHQVTQMGQEVILRCVPISNHLYFYWYRQILGQKVEFLVSFYNNEISEKSEIFDDQFSVERPDGSNFTLKIRSTKLEDSAMYFCASSEGDSHTGELFFGEGSRLTVL.